This T cell receptor (beta chain) was recorded in a study of blood T cell repertoires in COVID-19. Study in general: Collection of acute and convalescent COVID-19 samples took place in the United States, Italy and Spain. PBMCs, B-cell-depleted T cells, or T cells provided the cDNA or gDNA that made up the material.

Original analysis: Scientists estimated how many nucleated cells there were by amplifying reference gene primers. Some clones are missing from TCRdb's copy, which holds only in-frame ones; the method was immunoSEQ multiplex PCR. That table supplies the V and J calls and clone size; D and trimming were determined from the DNA. The sample carries hundreds of thousands of clones, approximately 84% recorded once. Seattle participants joined during active infection and were tracked over time. The germline V and J ends were trimmed by 3 bases and 2 bases, with 11 bases remaining between them. Germline V gene lookup returns CDR1 SNHLY and CDR2 FYNNEI. There are 14 residues in the CDR3.

The sample was peripheral blood. The source is a middle-aged man with COVID-19, enrolled during active disease. The chain is built from TRBV2 and TRBJ2-7; D not resolved. CDR3 residues: CASSEGTTTYEQYF. CDR3 nucleotides: TGTGCCAGCAGTGAGGGTACTACGACCTACGAGCAGTACTTC.